Presented here are 28 T cell receptor beta chains from one specimen sequenced in a study of T and B cells in COVID-19 patients. Each TRB amplification used about 230-550 ng of genomic DNA from blood. TRB rearrangements were amplified by multiplex PCR with BIOMED2 TRB-A/B primers. TCRdb reanalysed the multiplex PCR reads using MiXCR and keeps one entry per CDR3 protein. The repertoire holds roughly 9,000 distinct CDR3 sequences, with around 28% as singletons. Sequencing input: blood. Source of these receptors: a human donor who had recovered from COVID-19.

In its sample, this clonotype is medium-sized. The chain joins TRBV27 to TRBJ1-2, with D possibly being TRBD1 (5 bases). The germline V gene encodes CDR1 MNHEY and CDR2 SMNVEV (reference sequence). The CDR3 contains 14 residues. Trimming left V 3 bases short and J 2 bases short, with 10 bases between. CDR3 region: CASSLSGSNYGYTF. CDR3 sequence (DNA): TGTGCCAGCAGTTTGTCAGGGTCGAACTATGGCTACACCTTC.

The chain uses TRBV11-1 and TRBJ2-1; D call uncertain. CDR1 and CDR2 from the germline V gene are SGHAT and FQDESV (reference sequence). CDR3 length: 13 amino acids. V gave up 5 bases and J gave up 7 bases, with 12 bases separating them. The CDR3 sequence is CASSVYKGNEQFF. CDR3 sequence (DNA): TGTGCCAGCAGCGTCTACAAGGGAAATGAGCAGTTCTTC.

This clonotype occurred a few times. The J gene is TRBJ1-1, the V gene TRBV6-1, with TRBD1 matching 8 bases. J was trimmed by 1 base and V by 6 bases; bases with no gene match: 4. The CDR3 sequence is 14 residues long. Per the germline V gene, CDR1 is MNHNS and CDR2 is SASEGT. CDR3 in amino acids: CASRAGQGNTEAFF. The CDR3 DNA reads TGTGCCAGCAGGGCTGGACAGGGGAACACTGAAGCTTTCTTT.

This clonotype was seen a handful of times. J is TRBJ1-1 and V is TRBV18, with TRBD1 identical over 7 bases. CDR3 length: 15 amino acids. CDR1 is KGHSH and CDR2 is LQKENI in the germline V gene. After removal of 4 bases from V and 5 bases from J, the junction contained 10 bases not matched to a gene. The CDR3 DNA follows: TGTGCCAGCTCACGCCAGGGGGAGGGTAAGACTGAAGCTTTCTTT. It codes for CASSRQGEGKTEAFF.

V and J are TRBV15 and TRBJ1-5; a possible D gene is TRBD1 (6 bases). Per germline, CDR1 LNHNV and CDR2 YYDKDF (reference sequence). This CDR3 spans 14 amino acids. Trimming cost V 5 bases and J 6 bases, with 14 bases left between them. The CDR3 nucleotides are TGTGCCACCAGCCATCCGACAGGAACTCAGCCCCAGCATTTT. Protein product: CATSHPTGTQPQHF.

This clonotype has just a few counts. This chain links TRBV6-5 with TRBJ1-1, with D unresolved. V dropped 4 bases and J dropped 4 bases, with 10 bases sitting between them. The CDR3 totals 13 residues. Germline CDR1 is MNHEY and CDR2 is SVGAGI. This chain's CDR3 is CASSLDLGTEAFF. CDR3 coding DNA: TGTGCCAGCAGTTTGGACCTGGGCACTGAAGCTTTCTTT.

This clonotype was seen a handful of times. This sequence joins TRBV10-3 and TRBJ2-5; D is possibly TRBD1 or TRBD2 (5 bases each). The V and J ends lost 0 bases and 9 bases respectively, with 23 bases between them. The CDR3 loop spans 17 amino acids. Germline V gives CDR1 ENHRY, CDR2 SYGVKD. CDR3 DNA: TGTGCCATCAGTGAGTCCGGGGCAGCTCGAATCGGGTCGGCCCAGTACTTC. Translation: CAISESGAARIGSAQYF.

Within the sample, this clonotype is medium-sized. The rearrangement uses TRBV10-3 and TRBJ2-3; D is unresolved. V lost 3 bases and J lost 1, with 5 bases in between. The germline V gene encodes CDR1 ENHRY and CDR2 SYGVKD. The CDR3 is 13 amino acids. CDR3 bases: TGTGCCATCAGTGACCAGGGCACAGATACGCAGTATTTT. Its protein product is CAISDQGTDTQYF.

The chain has TRBV5-4 and TRBJ1-2; possibly TRBD1 for D (5 bases). V shed 4 bases and J shed 7 bases, with 17 bases lying between them. The CDR3 is made up of 14 amino acids. CDR1 SGHNT and CDR2 YYREEE come from the germline V gene (reference sequence). Written as DNA, the CDR3 is TGTGCCAGCAGCCAGCCCGTGGGGCCCAGTGGCTACACCTTC. Its protein product is CASSQPVGPSGYTF. Filled out from reference TRBV5-4 and TRBJ1-2, the complete variable domain reads ETGVTQSPTHLIKTRGQQVTLRCSSQSGHNTVSWYQQALGQGPQFIFQYYREEENGRGNFPPRFSGLQFPNYSSELNVNALELDDSALYLCASSQPVGPSGYTFGSGTRLTVV.

This clonotype was recorded at least ten times. The chain joins TRBV27 to TRBJ2-5; no clear D. Germline lookup yields CDR1 MNHEY and CDR2 SMNVEV (reference sequence). Trimming left V 5 bases short and J 1 base short, with 11 bases between. This CDR3 spans 14 amino acids. CDR3 bases: TGTGCCAGCAGTCCAATTTGGACCCAAGAGACCCAGTACTTC. The encoded protein is CASSPIWTQETQYF.

V and J are TRBV5-6 and TRBJ1-1, with 8 bases matching TRBD1. V gave up 4 bases and J gave up 11 bases; unmatched junction bases: 13. The V gene's germline CDR1 is SGHDT and CDR2 YYEEEE. The CDR3 extends over 14 amino acids. CDR3 sequence: CASSEDRVLGTAFF. In DNA, the CDR3 is TGTGCCAGCAGCGAGGACAGGGTTCTGGGTACCGCTTTCTTT.

Concerning this clonotype itself: A read error may be the cause here, since a much bigger clone is one base away. The V gene is TRBV27, the J gene TRBJ2-3, with TRBD2 matching 8 bases. Germline assignment: CDR1 MNHEY and CDR2 SMNVEV (reference sequence). This CDR3 contains 14 residues. J lost 3 bases, V lost 8 bases, and 7 bases had no gene match. In nucleotides, the CDR3 is TGTGCCAGCGAGCCGGGACTAGGTACAGATACGCAGTATTTT. Its translation is CASEPGLGTDTQYF.

V usage is TRBV4-3 and J usage is TRBJ1-4; D gene ambiguous. V shed 0 bases and J shed 8 bases, with 10 bases lying between them. The CDR3 extends over 14 amino acids. Germline values: CDR1 LGHNA, CDR2 YSLEER. The CDR3 DNA sequence: TGCGCCAGCAGCCAAGACGTACTGTTCGAAAAACTGTTTTTT. Translated, it gives CASSQDVLFEKLFF.

This clonotype is deemed medium-sized. The chain couples TRBV30 to TRBJ2-3, with D maybe TRBD2 (5 bases). V was trimmed by 4 bases and J by 5 bases, leaving 13 bases between them. The germline CDR1 and CDR2 sequences are GTSNPN and SVGIG (reference sequence). CDR3 length: 13 amino acids. CDR3 DNA: TGTGCCTGGAAAGTCTCCGGAGGAGATACGCAGTATTTT. Translation: CAWKVSGGDTQYF.

The rearrangement links TRBV12-3 or TRBV12-4 to TRBJ1-1; tentatively, D is TRBD1 (5 bases). CDR3 length: 15 amino acids. V dropped 6 bases and J dropped 0 bases, with 14 bases sitting between them. The CDR3 spells CASSARGIMNTEAFF. CDR3 nucleotide sequence: TGTGCCAGCAGCGCAAGGGGTATCATGAACACTGAAGCTTTCTTT.

The table lists this clonotype with a few counts. This rearrangement joins TRBV29-1 to TRBJ1-1, with 9 bases that match TRBD1. The length of the CDR3 is 12 residues. V lost 7 bases and J lost 4; bases outside the gene matches: 4. Germline V gene sequence: CDR1 SQVTM, CDR2 ANQGSEA. As DNA, the CDR3 is TGCAGCGCCGCGACAGGGGGCACTGAAGCTTTCTTT. Amino acid sequence: CSAATGGTEAFF.

This sequence joins TRBV6-2 or TRBV6-3 and TRBJ2-1; tentatively, D is TRBD1 or TRBD2 (5 bases each). V dropped 6 bases and J dropped 7 bases, with 19 bases sitting between them. The CDR3 runs to 15 residues. From germline, CDR1 is MNHEY and CDR2 SVGEGT. CDR3 amino acids: CASRRARKTENEQFF. The CDR3, as DNA: TGTGCCAGCAGGCGGGCTCGGAAGACAGAAAATGAGCAGTTCTTC.

This clonotype was observed a single time. The CDR3 DNA follows: TGTGCCAGCAGCCAGACTAGAGGAGTCACAGATACGCAGTATTTT. Its translation: CASSQTRGVTDTQYF. The chain is built from TRBV6-5 and TRBJ2-3, with D possibly being TRBD2 (6 bases). This CDR3 is 15 amino acids long. CDR1 is MNHEY and CDR2 is SVGAGI in the germline V gene. Trimming cost V 6 bases and J 2 bases, with 15 bases left between them.

This clonotype was observed a few times. This chain connects TRBV24-1 to TRBJ2-7; D possibly corresponds to TRBD1 (6 bases). Per the germline V gene, CDR1 is KGHDR and CDR2 is SFDVKD. The CDR3 contains 11 residues. The V end was cut by 10 bases, the J end by 7 bases, with 13 bases between. CDR3 bases: TGTGCCACAGGCAGGGGAAGGGAGCAGTACTTC. It encodes CATGRGREQYF.

This clonotype was detected only a few times. The V gene is TRBV6-2 or TRBV6-3, the J gene TRBJ2-5; D possibly corresponds to TRBD1 (6 bases). The V end lost 2 bases, the J end lost 0 bases, and 16 bases lay between the germline ends. Germline lookup yields CDR1 MNHEY and CDR2 SVGEGT. The length of the CDR3 is 17 residues. DNA of the CDR3: TGTGCCAGCAGTTACATCCCCGGGACATCGTACCAAGAGACCCAGTACTTC. Residues: CASSYIPGTSYQETQYF.

The V call is TRBV27, the J call TRBJ2-7, with 10 bases that match TRBD1. The CDR3 spans 15 residues. Germline-derived CDR1 and CDR2 are MNHEY and SMNVEV (reference sequence). With 6 bases clipped from V and 3 bases from J, the junction kept 8 bases outside the gene matches. CDR3 nucleotides: TGTGCCAGCAGACTCGGGACAGGGGCAGACTACGAGCAGTACTTC. It specifies CASRLGTGADYEQYF.

The chain links TRBV19 to TRBJ1-5; D gene ambiguous. From germline, CDR1 is LNHDA and CDR2 SQIVND (reference sequence). This CDR3 contains 15 residues. Deletions cut 0 bases from V and 3 bases from J, with 9 bases between. CDR3 coding DNA: TGTGCCAGTAGTATAGATAGGGCTTACAATCAGCCCCAGCATTTT. As protein: CASSIDRAYNQPQHF.

The chain is built from TRBV12-3 or TRBV12-4 and TRBJ1-2; D is unresolved. This CDR3 comprises 15 residues. The V and J ends lost 5 bases and 0 bases respectively, with 13 bases between them. The CDR3 DNA is TGTGCCAGCAGTCCCCGAGGCAGGACTAACTATGGCTACACCTTC. The encoded protein is CASSPRGRTNYGYTF.

This clonotype is deemed medium-sized. The gene calls are TRBV5-5 and TRBJ2-1, with 10 bases identical to TRBD2. The CDR3 covers 15 residues. Germline CDR1 reads SGHKS; CDR2 reads YYEKEE (reference sequence). V lost 1 base to trimming and J lost 4 bases; unmatched junction nucleotides: 2. CDR3 sequence reads: CASSLTSGKYNEQFF. CDR3 DNA: TGTGCCAGCAGCTTGACTAGCGGGAAGTACAATGAGCAGTTCTTC.

Points on this clonotype: This sequence may be a read error, since a much larger clone differs from it by one base. The chain links TRBV18 to TRBJ2-5; either TRBD1 or TRBD2 may fit D (5 bases each). Germline V gene lookup returns CDR1 KGHSH and CDR2 LQKENI. The CDR3 length is 16 residues. The CDR3 sequence: CASSPPSNGGLGTLYF. CDR3 DNA sequence: TGTGCCAGCTCACCACCTTCGAACGGAGGCCTTGGGACCCTGTACTTC. The full variable domain, completed using reference TRBV18 and TRBJ2-5, is NAGVMQNPRHLVRRRGQEARLRCSPMKGHSHVYWYRQLPEEGLKFMVYLQKENIIDESGMPKERFSAEFPKEGPSILRIQQVVRGDSAAYFCASSPPSNGGLGTLYFGPGTRLLVL.

By its share, this clonotype is medium-sized. The gene calls are TRBV19 and TRBJ2-4; 14 nucleotides match TRBD2. The CDR3 totals 16 residues. Looked up from germline, CDR1 is LNHDA and CDR2 is SQIVND (reference sequence). Unmatched junction bases numbered 8, after V lost 6 bases and J lost 7 bases. The CDR3 spells CASRRLAGGVGNIQYF. The CDR3, as DNA: TGTGCCAGTAGAAGACTAGCGGGAGGGGTTGGTAACATTCAGTACTTC.

This clonotype ranks as medium-sized. The chain carries TRBV19 and TRBJ1-5; unclear D gene. V was trimmed by 3 bases and J by 0 bases, leaving 9 bases between them. Germline loops: CDR1 LNHDA, CDR2 SQIVND (reference sequence). The CDR3 is 15 amino acids. The CDR3 coding sequence is TGTGCCAGTAGTATGGGAGCTCATAGCAATCAGCCCCAGCATTTT. Its protein is CASSMGAHSNQPQHF.

This clonotype ranks as medium-sized. The gene calls are TRBV19 and TRBJ1-1; D ambiguous. V was trimmed by 5 bases and J by 1 base, leaving 8 bases between them. Germline V gene lookup returns CDR1 LNHDA and CDR2 SQIVND (reference sequence). The CDR3 has 13 residues. The CDR3 bases are TGTGCCAGTAGTTTCAGGTCGAACACTGAAGCTTTCTTT. Amino acids: CASSFRSNTEAFF.